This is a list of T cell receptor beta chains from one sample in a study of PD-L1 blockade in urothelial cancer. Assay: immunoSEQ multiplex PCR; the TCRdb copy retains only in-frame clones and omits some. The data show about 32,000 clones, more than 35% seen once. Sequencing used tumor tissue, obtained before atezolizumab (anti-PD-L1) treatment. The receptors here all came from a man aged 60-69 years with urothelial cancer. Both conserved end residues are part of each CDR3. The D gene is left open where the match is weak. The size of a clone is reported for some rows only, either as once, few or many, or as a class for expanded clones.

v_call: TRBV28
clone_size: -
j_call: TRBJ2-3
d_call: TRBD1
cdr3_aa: CASSLSTGTDTQYF
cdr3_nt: TGTGCCAGCAGTTTATCGACAGGGACAGATACGCAGTATTTT

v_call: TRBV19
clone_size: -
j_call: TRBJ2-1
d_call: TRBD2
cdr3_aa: CASSILAGLYNEQFF
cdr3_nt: TGTGCCAGTAGTATCCTAGCGGGTCTGTACAATGAGCAGTTCTTC

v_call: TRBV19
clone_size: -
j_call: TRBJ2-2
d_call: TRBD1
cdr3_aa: CASSKGDRNTGELFF
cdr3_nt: TGTGCCAGTAGTAAAGGGGACAGGAACACCGGGGAGCTGTTTTTT

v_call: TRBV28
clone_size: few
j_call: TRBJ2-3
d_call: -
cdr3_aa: CASSLNPDTQYF
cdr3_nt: TGTGCCAGCAGTTTAAACCCAGATACGCAGTATTTT

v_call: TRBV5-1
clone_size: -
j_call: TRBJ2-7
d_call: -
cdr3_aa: CASSPVGRNYEQYF
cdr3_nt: TGCGCCAGCAGCCCTGTCGGACGGAACTACGAGCAGTACTTC

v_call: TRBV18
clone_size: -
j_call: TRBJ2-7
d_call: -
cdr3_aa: CASSFQKGEYEQYF
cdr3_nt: TGTGCCAGCTCCTTCCAGAAGGGCGAATACGAGCAGTACTTC

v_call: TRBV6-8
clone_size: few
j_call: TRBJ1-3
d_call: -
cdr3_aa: CASSYGRAGNTIYF
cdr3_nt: TGTGCCAGCAGTTACGGCAGGGCTGGAAACACCATATATTTT

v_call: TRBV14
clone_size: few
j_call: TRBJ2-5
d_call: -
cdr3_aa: CASSHQRLRETQYF
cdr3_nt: TGTGCCAGCAGCCATCAGCGGCTCCGAGAGACCCAGTACTTC

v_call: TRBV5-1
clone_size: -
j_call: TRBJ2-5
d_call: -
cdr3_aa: CASSVQGSWETQYF
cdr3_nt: TGCGCCAGCAGCGTACAGGGTAGTTGGGAGACCCAGTACTTC

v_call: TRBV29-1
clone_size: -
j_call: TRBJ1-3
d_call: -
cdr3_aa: CSVEDRGDQAGNTIYF
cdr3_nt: TGCAGCGTTGAAGATCGGGGGGATCAGGCTGGAAACACCATATATTTT

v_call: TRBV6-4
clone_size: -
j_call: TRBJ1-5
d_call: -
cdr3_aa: CASRRGGHSNQPQHF
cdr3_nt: TGTGCCAGCAGGCGAGGGGGGCATAGCAATCAGCCCCAGCATTTT

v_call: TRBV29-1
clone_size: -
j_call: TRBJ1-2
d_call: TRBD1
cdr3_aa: CSVLTLTGDGYTF
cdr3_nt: TGCAGCGTCCTTACTCTAACAGGGGATGGCTACACCTTC

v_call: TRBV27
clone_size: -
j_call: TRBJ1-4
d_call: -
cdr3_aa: CASSYVEEKLFF
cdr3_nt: TGTGCCAGCAGTTACGTTGAAGAAAAACTGTTTTTT

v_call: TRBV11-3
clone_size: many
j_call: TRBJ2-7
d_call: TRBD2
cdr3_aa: CASSHTSGAPYEQYF
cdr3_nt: TGTGCCAGCAGCCACACTAGCGGGGCACCCTACGAGCAGTACTTC

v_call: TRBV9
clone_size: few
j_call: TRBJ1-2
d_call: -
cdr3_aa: CASSVEVWPSHYGYTF
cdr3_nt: TGTGCCAGCAGCGTAGAAGTGTGGCCTAGCCACTATGGCTACACCTTC

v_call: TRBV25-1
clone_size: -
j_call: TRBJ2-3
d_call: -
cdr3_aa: CASSPPGGSTDTQYF
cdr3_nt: TGTGCCAGCAGTCCCCCCGGGGGAAGCACAGATACGCAGTATTTT

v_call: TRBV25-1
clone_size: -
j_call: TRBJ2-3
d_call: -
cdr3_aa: CASSEYIPGSYNTQYF
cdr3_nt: TGTGCCAGCAGTGAATATATTCCGGGTTCCTACAATACGCAGTATTTT

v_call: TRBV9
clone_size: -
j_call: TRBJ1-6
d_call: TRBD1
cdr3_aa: CASSLTPDGDRTLHF
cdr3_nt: TGTGCCAGCAGCTTAACGCCGGATGGGGACAGGACCCTCCACTTT

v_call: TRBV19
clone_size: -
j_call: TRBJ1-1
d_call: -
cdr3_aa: CASSIPSGNTEAFF
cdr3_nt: TGTGCCAGTAGTATCCCCTCAGGGAACACTGAAGCTTTCTTT

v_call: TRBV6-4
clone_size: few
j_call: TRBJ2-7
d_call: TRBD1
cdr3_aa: CASSYDRGHEQYF
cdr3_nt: TGTGCCAGCAGTTACGACAGGGGGCACGAGCAGTACTTC

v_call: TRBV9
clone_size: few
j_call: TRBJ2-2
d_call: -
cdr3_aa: CASSVYTSRTGELFF
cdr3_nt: TGTGCCAGCAGCGTCTACACGAGTAGGACCGGGGAGCTGTTTTTT

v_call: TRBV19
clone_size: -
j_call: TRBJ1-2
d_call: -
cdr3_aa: CASSRSGGYYGYTF
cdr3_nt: TGTGCCAGTAGTAGGTCAGGCGGATATTATGGCTACACCTTC

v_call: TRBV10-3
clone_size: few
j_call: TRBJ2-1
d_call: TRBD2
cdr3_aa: CAISESKGGRVSEQFF
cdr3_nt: TGTGCCATCAGTGAGTCGAAAGGCGGGAGAGTGAGTGAGCAGTTCTTC

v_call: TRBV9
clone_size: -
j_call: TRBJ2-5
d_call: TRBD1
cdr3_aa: CASSVGDRQQETQYF
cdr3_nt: TGTGCCAGCAGCGTAGGGGACAGACAACAAGAGACCCAGTACTTC

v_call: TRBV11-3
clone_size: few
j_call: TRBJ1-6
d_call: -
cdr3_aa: CASSLFGNRQGRNSPLHF
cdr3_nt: TGTGCCAGCAGCTTGTTCGGTAATAGGCAGGGACGGAATTCACCCCTCCACTTT

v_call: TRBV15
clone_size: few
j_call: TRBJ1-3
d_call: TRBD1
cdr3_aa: CATSRGTGGENTIYF
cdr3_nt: TGTGCCACCAGCCGGGGGACAGGGGGCGAGAACACCATATATTTT

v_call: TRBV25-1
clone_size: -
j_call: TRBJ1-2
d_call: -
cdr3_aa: CASRIGPPDHGYTF
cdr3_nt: TGTGCCAGCAGGATCGGACCGCCTGACCATGGCTACACCTTC

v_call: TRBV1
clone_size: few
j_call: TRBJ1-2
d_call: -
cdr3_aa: CASSQVSRDYGYTF
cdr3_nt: TGCGCCAGCAGCCAAGTGAGCAGGGACTATGGCTACACCTTC

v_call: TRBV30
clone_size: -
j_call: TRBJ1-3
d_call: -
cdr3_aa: CAWNPGAGNTIYF
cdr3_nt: TGTGCCTGGAATCCGGGGGCTGGAAACACCATATATTTT

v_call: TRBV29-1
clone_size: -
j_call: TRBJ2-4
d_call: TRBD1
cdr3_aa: CSVRQGKNIQYF
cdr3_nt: TGCAGCGTGAGACAGGGTAAAAACATTCAGTACTTC

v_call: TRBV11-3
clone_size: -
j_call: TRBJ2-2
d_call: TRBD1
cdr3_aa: CASSLGGQGAPGELFF
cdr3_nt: TGTGCCAGCAGCTTAGGCGGACAGGGGGCTCCCGGGGAGCTGTTTTTT

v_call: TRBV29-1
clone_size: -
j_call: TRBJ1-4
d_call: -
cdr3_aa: CSVARAGEKLFF
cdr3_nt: TGCAGCGTTGCGCGGGCGGGGGAAAAACTGTTTTTT

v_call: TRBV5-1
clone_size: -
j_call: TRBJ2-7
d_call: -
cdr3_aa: CASSLEFSSHEQYF
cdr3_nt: TGCGCCAGCAGCTTGGAATTTAGCTCCCACGAGCAGTACTTC

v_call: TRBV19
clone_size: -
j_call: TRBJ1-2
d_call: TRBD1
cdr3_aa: CASSTLGTGPNYGYTF
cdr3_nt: TGTGCCAGTAGTACCCTCGGGACAGGTCCTAACTATGGCTACACCTTC

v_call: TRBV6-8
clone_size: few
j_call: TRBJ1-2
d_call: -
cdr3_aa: CASREGQTNNYGYTF
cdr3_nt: TGTGCCAGCAGAGAAGGACAGACTAATAACTATGGCTACACCTTC

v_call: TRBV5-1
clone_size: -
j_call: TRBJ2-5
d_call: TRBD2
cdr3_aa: CASSLSAGGQETQYF
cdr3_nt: TGCGCCAGCAGCTTGTCGGCGGGAGGACAAGAGACCCAGTACTTC

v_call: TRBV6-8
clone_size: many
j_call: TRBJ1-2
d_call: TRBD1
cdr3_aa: CAISASEGQGSYGYTF
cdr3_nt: TGTGCCATCAGTGCCTCCGAAGGACAGGGGTCGTATGGCTACACCTTC

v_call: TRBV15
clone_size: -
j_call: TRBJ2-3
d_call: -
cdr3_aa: CATSREIGGDTQYF
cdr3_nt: TGTGCCACCAGCAGAGAAATAGGAGGAGATACGCAGTATTTT

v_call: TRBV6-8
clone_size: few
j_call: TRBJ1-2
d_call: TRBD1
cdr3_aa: CASSYRIGQGAYGYTF
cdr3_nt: TGTGCCAGCAGTTACCGCATAGGACAGGGAGCATATGGCTACACCTTC

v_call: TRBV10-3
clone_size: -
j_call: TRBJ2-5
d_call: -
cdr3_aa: CAISESLGETQYF
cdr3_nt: TGTGCCATCAGTGAGTCGTTAGGGGAGACCCAGTACTTC

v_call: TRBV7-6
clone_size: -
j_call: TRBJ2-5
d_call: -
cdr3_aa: CASSPGSIPETQYF
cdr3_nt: TGTGCCAGCAGCCCCGGTAGTATTCCTGAGACCCAGTACTTC

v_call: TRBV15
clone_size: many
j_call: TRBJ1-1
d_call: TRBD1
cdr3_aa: CATSRGKDRIAEAFF
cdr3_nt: TGTGCCACCAGCAGAGGCAAGGACAGGATCGCTGAAGCTTTCTTT

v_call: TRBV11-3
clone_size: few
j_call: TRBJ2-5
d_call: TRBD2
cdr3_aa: CASSLAGLAGSQETQYF
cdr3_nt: TGTGCCAGCAGCTTGGCAGGGCTAGCGGGCTCCCAAGAGACCCAGTACTTC

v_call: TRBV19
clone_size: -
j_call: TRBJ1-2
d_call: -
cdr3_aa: CASSPFHYGVRNYGYTF
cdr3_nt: TGTGCCAGTAGTCCCTTCCACTACGGCGTCCGCAACTATGGCTACACCTTC

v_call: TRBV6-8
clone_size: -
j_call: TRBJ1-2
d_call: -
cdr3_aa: CASSYSSRGANYGYTF
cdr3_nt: TGTGCCAGCAGTTACTCCTCCCGGGGGGCAAACTATGGCTACACCTTC

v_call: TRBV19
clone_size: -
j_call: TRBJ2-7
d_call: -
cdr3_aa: CASGDTFYEQYF
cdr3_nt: TGTGCCAGTGGGGACACCTTCTACGAGCAGTACTTC

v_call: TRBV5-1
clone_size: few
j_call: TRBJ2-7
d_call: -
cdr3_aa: CASSSAGDTYEQYF
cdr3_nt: TGCGCCAGCAGCTCAGCAGGGGATACCTACGAGCAGTACTTC

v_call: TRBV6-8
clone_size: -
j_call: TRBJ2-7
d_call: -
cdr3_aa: CASSPLPVINEQYF
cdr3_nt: TGTGCCAGCAGCCCTCTGCCGGTAATCAACGAGCAGTACTTC

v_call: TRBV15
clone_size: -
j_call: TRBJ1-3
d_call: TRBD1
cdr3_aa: CATSTGGAGNTIYF
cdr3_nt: TGTGCCACCAGCACAGGGGGAGCTGGAAACACCATATATTTT

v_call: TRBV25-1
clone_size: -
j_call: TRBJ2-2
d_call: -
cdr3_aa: CASSDPQEISTGELFF
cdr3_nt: TGTGCCAGCAGTGACCCACAGGAGATATCCACCGGGGAGCTGTTTTTT

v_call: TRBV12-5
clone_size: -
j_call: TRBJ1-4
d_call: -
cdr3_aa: CASTLGGLGEKLFF
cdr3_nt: TGTGCCAGTACGCTAGGGGGACTCGGTGAAAAACTGTTTTTT

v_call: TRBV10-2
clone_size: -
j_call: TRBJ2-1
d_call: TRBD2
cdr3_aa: CASSMVAGVHEQFF
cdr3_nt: TGCGCCAGCAGTATGGTAGCGGGGGTACATGAGCAGTTCTTC

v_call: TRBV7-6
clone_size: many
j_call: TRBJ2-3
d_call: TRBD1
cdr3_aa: CASSPRTGVMDTQYF
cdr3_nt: TGTGCCAGCAGCCCCCGGACAGGGGTAATGGATACGCAGTATTTT

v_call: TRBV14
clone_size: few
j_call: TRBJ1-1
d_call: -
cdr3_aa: CASSQVSGANTEAFF
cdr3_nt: TGTGCCAGCAGCCAAGTTTCGGGGGCCAACACTGAAGCTTTCTTT

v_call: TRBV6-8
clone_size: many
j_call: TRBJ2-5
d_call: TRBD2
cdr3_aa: CASSGTSGGQETQYF
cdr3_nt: TGTGCCAGCAGCGGGACTAGCGGGGGGCAAGAGACCCAGTACTTC